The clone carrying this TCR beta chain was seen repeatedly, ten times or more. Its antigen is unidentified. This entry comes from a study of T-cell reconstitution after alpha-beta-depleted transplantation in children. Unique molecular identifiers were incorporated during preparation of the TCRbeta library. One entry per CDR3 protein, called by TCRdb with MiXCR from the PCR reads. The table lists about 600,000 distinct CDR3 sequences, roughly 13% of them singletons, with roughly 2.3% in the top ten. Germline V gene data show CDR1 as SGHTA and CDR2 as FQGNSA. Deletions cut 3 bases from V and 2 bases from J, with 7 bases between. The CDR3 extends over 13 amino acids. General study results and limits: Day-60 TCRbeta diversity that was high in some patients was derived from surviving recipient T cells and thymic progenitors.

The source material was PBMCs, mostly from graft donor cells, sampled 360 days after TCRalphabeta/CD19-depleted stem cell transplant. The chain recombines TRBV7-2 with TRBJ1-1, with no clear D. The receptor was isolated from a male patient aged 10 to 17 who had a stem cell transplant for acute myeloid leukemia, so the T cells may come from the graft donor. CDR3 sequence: CASSFGFNTEAFF. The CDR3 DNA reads TGTGCCAGCAGCTTCGGGTTCAACACTGAAGCTTTCTTT.